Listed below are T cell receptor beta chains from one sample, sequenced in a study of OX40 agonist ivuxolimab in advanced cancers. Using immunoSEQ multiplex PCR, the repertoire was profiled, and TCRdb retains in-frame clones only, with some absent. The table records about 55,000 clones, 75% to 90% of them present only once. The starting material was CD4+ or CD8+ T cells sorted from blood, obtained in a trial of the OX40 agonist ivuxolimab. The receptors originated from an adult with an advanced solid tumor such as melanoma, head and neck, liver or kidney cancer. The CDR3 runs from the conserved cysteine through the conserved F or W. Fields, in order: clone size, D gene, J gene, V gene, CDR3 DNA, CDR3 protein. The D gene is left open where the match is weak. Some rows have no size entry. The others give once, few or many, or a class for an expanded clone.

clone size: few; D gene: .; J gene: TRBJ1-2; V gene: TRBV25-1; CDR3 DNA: TGTGCCAGCAGTGTGGGGGCTCACTATGGCTACACCTTC; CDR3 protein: CASSVGAHYGYTF
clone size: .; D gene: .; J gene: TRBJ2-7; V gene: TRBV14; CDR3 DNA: TGTGCCAGCAGCCAAGAAGCCTGGAGCTCCTACGAGCAGTACTTC; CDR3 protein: CASSQEAWSSYEQYF
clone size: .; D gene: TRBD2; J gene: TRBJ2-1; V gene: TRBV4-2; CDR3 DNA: TGTGCCAGCAGCCAAGTCCTAGCGGGGAACTCCTACAATGAGCAGTTCTTC; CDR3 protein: CASSQVLAGNSYNEQFF
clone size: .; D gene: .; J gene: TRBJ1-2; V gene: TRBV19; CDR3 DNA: TGTGCCAGTAGTAGAGGGGAGAGCCTCTATGGCTACACCTTC; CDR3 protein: CASSRGESLYGYTF
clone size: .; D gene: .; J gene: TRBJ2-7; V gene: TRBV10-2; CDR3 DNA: TGCGCCAGCAGACTGGGTCTCCAGGGCTCCTACGAGCAGTACTTC; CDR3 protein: CASRLGLQGSYEQYF
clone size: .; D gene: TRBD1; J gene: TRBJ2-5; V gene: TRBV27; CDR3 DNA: TGTGCCAGCAGTCGCGGGACAGGGTATGAGACCCAGTACTTC; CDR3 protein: CASSRGTGYETQYF
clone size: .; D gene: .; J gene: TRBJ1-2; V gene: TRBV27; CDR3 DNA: TGTGCCAGCAGCTACACCTCGACAGCAGACCTCTATGGCTACACCTTC; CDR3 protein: CASSYTSTADLYGYTF
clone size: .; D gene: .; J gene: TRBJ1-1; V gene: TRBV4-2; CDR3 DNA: TGTGCCAGCAGCTCCGGAGGGATGGTAGCTTTCTTT; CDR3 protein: CASSSGGMVAFF
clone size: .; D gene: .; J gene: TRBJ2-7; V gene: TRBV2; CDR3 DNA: TGTGCCAGCAGTGGGTACGATACGGACCCCTACGAGCAGTACTTC; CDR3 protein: CASSGYDTDPYEQYF
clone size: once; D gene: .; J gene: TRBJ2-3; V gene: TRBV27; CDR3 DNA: TGTGCCAGCAGTTTATGGGGGGCTATGGGCACAGATACGCAGTATTTT; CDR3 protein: CASSLWGAMGTDTQYF
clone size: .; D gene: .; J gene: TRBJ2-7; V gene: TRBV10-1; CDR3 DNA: TGCGCCACTTCCCGGGACCCCAGCTCCTACGAGCAGTACTTC; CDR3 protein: CATSRDPSSYEQYF
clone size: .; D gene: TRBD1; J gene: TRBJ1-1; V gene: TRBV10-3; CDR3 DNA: TGTGCCATCAATAGCCCTGACAGGGGCCCGAACACTGAAGCTTTCTTT; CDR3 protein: CAINSPDRGPNTEAFF
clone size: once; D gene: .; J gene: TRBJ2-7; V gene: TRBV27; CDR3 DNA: TGTGCCAGCAGTCCCGAGGGGAGTGGGGGCCGCTCCTACGAGCAGTACTTC; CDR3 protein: CASSPEGSGGRSYEQYF
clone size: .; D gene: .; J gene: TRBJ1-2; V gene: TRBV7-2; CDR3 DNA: TGTGCCAGCACCCAGGAGTTGGGGGTATGGTCAGGCTACACCTTC; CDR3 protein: CASTQELGVWSGYTF